A selection of T cell receptor beta chains follows, all from one sample in a study of regulatory T cells in long-lasting Graves disease. One entry per CDR3 protein, called by TCRdb with MiXCR from the multiplex PCR reads. The sample records roughly 400,000 distinct CDR3 sequences, 21% being singletons. Sequencing was performed on peripheral blood mononuclear cells (PBMCs), taken when the disease was refractory, from a patient treated with antithyroid drugs. These receptors were taken from a female donor with Graves disease. Each CDR3 is given with its conserved first and last residue. D genes are given only for firm matches. Size is omitted from some rows. Given values are once, few, many or a class for expanded clones.

clone_size: few; d_call: .; v_call: TRBV20-1; j_call: TRBJ2-7; cdr3_nt: TGCAGTGCTACCCGGGACGTTTATCTTCGGGAGCAGTACTTC; cdr3_aa: CSATRDVYLREQYF
clone_size: .; d_call: .; v_call: TRBV19; j_call: TRBJ1-5; cdr3_nt: TGTGCCAGTAGTATCCCGGGGTACGGTCAGCCCCAGCATTTT; cdr3_aa: CASSIPGYGQPQHF
clone_size: few; d_call: TRBD1; v_call: TRBV10-2; j_call: TRBJ1-5; cdr3_nt: TGCGCCAGCACGCAATCAGGGACAGGCAGTGTCGGTCAGCCCCAGCATTTT; cdr3_aa: CASTQSGTGSVGQPQHF
clone_size: .; d_call: TRBD2; v_call: TRBV20-1; j_call: TRBJ2-7; cdr3_nt: TGCAGTGCCAGAAAGAGACTAGCGGGAGACTACGAGCAGTACTTC; cdr3_aa: CSARKRLAGDYEQYF
clone_size: many; d_call: TRBD2; v_call: TRBV6-5; j_call: TRBJ2-5; cdr3_nt: TGTGCCAGCAGTTACTCGACGGGAGGAGAGACCCAGTACTTC; cdr3_aa: CASSYSTGGETQYF
clone_size: few; d_call: .; v_call: TRBV28; j_call: TRBJ1-6; cdr3_nt: TGTGCCAGCAGTAGGGAAAACAGTAATTCACCCCTCCACTTT; cdr3_aa: CASSRENSNSPLHF
clone_size: .; d_call: .; v_call: TRBV6-1; j_call: TRBJ2-7; cdr3_nt: TGTGCCAGCAGTGAAAGTAACGGAGACAGCTACGAGCAGTACTTC; cdr3_aa: CASSESNGDSYEQYF
clone_size: few; d_call: TRBD2; v_call: TRBV6-1; j_call: TRBJ2-7; cdr3_nt: TGTGCCAGCAGTGTGACTAGCGGGAGTGTCTACGAGCAGTACTTC; cdr3_aa: CASSVTSGSVYEQYF
clone_size: many; d_call: .; v_call: TRBV28; j_call: TRBJ1-1; cdr3_nt: TGTGCCAGCAGTTTTTGGCAGAACACTGAAGCTTTCTTT; cdr3_aa: CASSFWQNTEAFF
clone_size: .; d_call: .; v_call: TRBV7-9; j_call: TRBJ1-1; cdr3_nt: TGTGCCAGCAGCTTGACCTCCGGGACTAGGGGGACTGAAGCTTTCTTT; cdr3_aa: CASSLTSGTRGTEAFF
clone_size: .; d_call: TRBD1; v_call: TRBV6-2/TRBV6-3; j_call: TRBJ1-4; cdr3_nt: TGTGCCAGCAGTTTTTTCTCCGGGACAGGGCACGCAACTAATGAAAAACTGTTTTTT; cdr3_aa: CASSFFSGTGHATNEKLFF
clone_size: .; d_call: TRBD2; v_call: TRBV6-5; j_call: TRBJ2-7; cdr3_nt: TGTGCCAGCAGTTACTCTGCTAGCGGGGTTCCCTACGAGCAGTACTTC; cdr3_aa: CASSYSASGVPYEQYF
clone_size: .; d_call: .; v_call: TRBV5-4; j_call: TRBJ2-2; cdr3_nt: TGTGCCAGCAGCTTGGGTCGGAGCGACACCGGGGAGCTGTTTTTT; cdr3_aa: CASSLGRSDTGELFF
clone_size: .; d_call: TRBD1; v_call: TRBV30; j_call: TRBJ1-6; cdr3_nt: TGTGCCTGGAGCCCAGGGGGCGGGAATTCACCCCTCCACTTT; cdr3_aa: CAWSPGGGNSPLHF
clone_size: few; d_call: .; v_call: TRBV6-2/TRBV6-3; j_call: TRBJ1-2; cdr3_nt: TGTGCCAGCAGTTACTCGTCACGGAGTGATGGCTACACCTTC; cdr3_aa: CASSYSSRSDGYTF
clone_size: many; d_call: .; v_call: TRBV28; j_call: TRBJ2-5; cdr3_nt: TGTGCCAGCAGTACCTATCACCCAGGGGACCGACAAGAGACCCAGTACTTC; cdr3_aa: CASSTYHPGDRQETQYF
clone_size: .; d_call: .; v_call: TRBV12-3/TRBV12-4; j_call: TRBJ1-3; cdr3_nt: TGTGCCAGCAGTTTTAAGGGGAAGGGAAACACCATATATTTT; cdr3_aa: CASSFKGKGNTIYF
clone_size: .; d_call: .; v_call: TRBV6-1; j_call: TRBJ1-1; cdr3_nt: TGTGCCAGCAGGGCTCAGGCAGGGATCGACACTGAAGCTTTCTTT; cdr3_aa: CASRAQAGIDTEAFF
clone_size: .; d_call: TRBD2; v_call: TRBV6-9; j_call: TRBJ2-7; cdr3_nt: TGTGCCAGCAGTTATAACGCACCCGGGACTAGCGGGAGGAACGAGCAGTACTTC; cdr3_aa: CASSYNAPGTSGRNEQYF
clone_size: few; d_call: .; v_call: TRBV27; j_call: TRBJ2-2; cdr3_nt: TGTGCCAGCAGTGGGGGGGCTTCCGGGGAGCTGTTTTTT; cdr3_aa: CASSGGASGELFF
clone_size: .; d_call: TRBD1; v_call: TRBV5-1; j_call: TRBJ2-7; cdr3_nt: TGCGCCAGCAGCCCGGAGACTACAGGGGCAGCCTACGAGCAGTACTTC; cdr3_aa: CASSPETTGAAYEQYF
clone_size: few; d_call: .; v_call: TRBV10-3; j_call: TRBJ1-5; cdr3_nt: TGTGCCATCAGTGAGGGCAGCAATCAGCCCCAGCATTTT; cdr3_aa: CAISEGSNQPQHF
clone_size: .; d_call: TRBD2; v_call: TRBV20-1; j_call: TRBJ2-7; cdr3_nt: TGCAGTGCTAGGGGACTAGCTCGCCACGAGCAGTACTTC; cdr3_aa: CSARGLARHEQYF
clone_size: few; d_call: TRBD1; v_call: TRBV7-9; j_call: TRBJ2-7; cdr3_nt: TGTGCCAGCAGCTTGGACAGGGAGGACTCCTACGAGCAGTACTTC; cdr3_aa: CASSLDREDSYEQYF
clone_size: .; d_call: .; v_call: TRBV9; j_call: TRBJ2-2; cdr3_nt: TGTGCCAGCATGGCCAACACCGGGGAGCTGTTTTTT; cdr3_aa: CASMANTGELFF
clone_size: many; d_call: TRBD2; v_call: TRBV5-1; j_call: TRBJ2-2; cdr3_nt: TGCGCCAGCGTCCACGAGCGGGAGGTGAACGGGGAGCTGTTTTTT; cdr3_aa: CASVHEREVNGELFF
clone_size: many; d_call: .; v_call: TRBV12-3/TRBV12-4; j_call: TRBJ2-7; cdr3_nt: TGTGCCAGCAGTTTAGATACCGGCTACGAGCAGTACTTC; cdr3_aa: CASSLDTGYEQYF
clone_size: many; d_call: .; v_call: TRBV12-3/TRBV12-4; j_call: TRBJ2-1; cdr3_nt: TGTGCCAGCACCGACGGACTGAATGAGCAGTTCTTC; cdr3_aa: CASTDGLNEQFF
clone_size: many; d_call: TRBD1; v_call: TRBV28; j_call: TRBJ1-5; cdr3_nt: TGTGCCAGCAGTTCCCCCCCACAGGGGACTAATAGCAATCAGCCCCAGCATTTT; cdr3_aa: CASSSPPQGTNSNQPQHF
clone_size: many; d_call: .; v_call: TRBV20-1; j_call: TRBJ2-7; cdr3_nt: TGCAGTGCGAGAGCTGGACACGCGTACGAGCAGTACTTC; cdr3_aa: CSARAGHAYEQYF
clone_size: .; d_call: .; v_call: TRBV18; j_call: TRBJ2-5; cdr3_nt: TGTGCCAGCTCACCTCGGGACACAACGCAAGAGACCCAGTACTTC; cdr3_aa: CASSPRDTTQETQYF
clone_size: few; d_call: TRBD2; v_call: TRBV2; j_call: TRBJ2-1; cdr3_nt: TGTGCCAGCAGTGGCCTAGCGGGAGTTAATGAGCAGTTCTTC; cdr3_aa: CASSGLAGVNEQFF
clone_size: .; d_call: TRBD2; v_call: TRBV14; j_call: TRBJ2-5; cdr3_nt: TGTGCCAGCAGCCACCTATCCGGACTAGCGGGAGGAGGACGGCCGGAGACCCAGTACTTC; cdr3_aa: CASSHLSGLAGGGRPETQYF
clone_size: .; d_call: .; v_call: TRBV20-1; j_call: TRBJ1-5; cdr3_nt: TGCAGTGCTAGTAGGCAGGGAGGTTCTCAGCCCCAGAATTTT; cdr3_aa: CSASRQGGSQPQNF
clone_size: once; d_call: TRBD1; v_call: TRBV20-1; j_call: TRBJ2-6; cdr3_nt: TGCAGTGCCCGGGACAGGGGGCTTGGGGCCAACGTCCTGACTTTC; cdr3_aa: CSARDRGLGANVLTF
clone_size: many; d_call: TRBD1; v_call: TRBV12-3/TRBV12-4; j_call: TRBJ2-7; cdr3_nt: TGTGCCAGCAGGAAGGGACAGGGGGCCTACGAGCAGTACTTC; cdr3_aa: CASRKGQGAYEQYF
clone_size: few; d_call: TRBD2; v_call: TRBV9; j_call: TRBJ2-2; cdr3_nt: TGTGCCAGCAGCAACCTAGCGGGAGGGTCGTACACCGGGGAGCTGTTTTTT; cdr3_aa: CASSNLAGGSYTGELFF
clone_size: .; d_call: .; v_call: TRBV7-2; j_call: TRBJ2-2; cdr3_nt: TGTGCCAGCAGCTTAGGGGCGACTCTCCCCGGGGAGCTGTTTTTT; cdr3_aa: CASSLGATLPGELFF
clone_size: .; d_call: TRBD1; v_call: TRBV7-2; j_call: TRBJ2-1; cdr3_nt: TGTGCCAGCAGCTTAGTAGGGGGCGCTCGGGATGAGCAGTTCTTC; cdr3_aa: CASSLVGGARDEQFF
clone_size: many; d_call: .; v_call: TRBV7-3; j_call: TRBJ1-1; cdr3_nt: TGTGCCAGCAGCCTAAAGATGGGCACTGAAGCTTTCTTT; cdr3_aa: CASSLKMGTEAFF
clone_size: many; d_call: TRBD1; v_call: TRBV28; j_call: TRBJ2-7; cdr3_nt: TGTGCCAGCAGAAACAGGGGGACCTCTTACGAGCAGTACTTC; cdr3_aa: CASRNRGTSYEQYF
clone_size: .; d_call: TRBD2; v_call: TRBV5-6; j_call: TRBJ2-1; cdr3_nt: TGTGCCAGCAGCTTAGCGGGAGTCTACAATGAGCAGTTCTTC; cdr3_aa: CASSLAGVYNEQFF
clone_size: many; d_call: .; v_call: TRBV30; j_call: TRBJ2-7; cdr3_nt: TGTGCCTGGAGTGCAGTCGTCGGCCAACACCACGAGCAGTACTTC; cdr3_aa: CAWSAVVGQHHEQYF
clone_size: .; d_call: TRBD1; v_call: TRBV6-1; j_call: TRBJ1-5; cdr3_nt: TGTGCCATAGACAGGGGGTGGACCGGCCAGCCCCAGCATTTT; cdr3_aa: CAIDRGWTGQPQHF
clone_size: few; d_call: .; v_call: TRBV6-2/TRBV6-3; j_call: TRBJ2-1; cdr3_nt: TGTGCCAGCAGTCCCCCCCCACTAGTGGAAGACGGTGAGCAGTTCTTC; cdr3_aa: CASSPPPLVEDGEQFF
clone_size: few; d_call: .; v_call: TRBV5-1; j_call: TRBJ1-5; cdr3_nt: TGCGCCAGCAGCTTGGAGGGTTCGGGTCAGCCCCAGCATTTT; cdr3_aa: CASSLEGSGQPQHF
clone_size: .; d_call: .; v_call: TRBV6-5; j_call: TRBJ1-3; cdr3_nt: TGTGCCAGCAGTTACTCTCGGGACACACTCCCCTCTGGAAACACCATATATTTT; cdr3_aa: CASSYSRDTLPSGNTIYF
clone_size: .; d_call: TRBD1; v_call: TRBV5-1; j_call: TRBJ2-7; cdr3_nt: TGCGCCAGCAGCTACGGGACAGGGGTGGAGTTCTACTACGAGCAGTACTTC; cdr3_aa: CASSYGTGVEFYYEQYF
clone_size: many; d_call: .; v_call: TRBV6-5; j_call: TRBJ2-7; cdr3_nt: TGTGCCAGCAGTTCTAGACTAGGAGGCGCGCAGTACTTC; cdr3_aa: CASSSRLGGAQYF
clone_size: many; d_call: .; v_call: TRBV29-1; j_call: TRBJ1-2; cdr3_nt: TGCAGCGTTGATGAGGACCGGAGAGGCTACACCTTC; cdr3_aa: CSVDEDRRGYTF